The 20 T cell receptor beta chains presented below share a single source sample, sequenced in a study of T cell clonality in common variable immunodeficiency. Produced via immunoSEQ multiplex PCR; TCRdb's table is partial and in-frame only. The table records around 57,000 clones without singletons, the ten largest covering approximately 3%. The sequenced sample was peripheral blood mononuclear cells. These receptors originate from a person between 18 and 75 years old in good health.

This clone was observed many times. The read falls 3 residues short of the CDR3 end, and the missing part is taken from the germline J gene. This chain joins TRBV5-4 and TRBJ1-2, with 8 bases identical to TRBD1. The CDR3 length is 14 residues. Per the germline V gene, CDR1 is SGHNT and CDR2 is YYREEE (reference sequence). CDR3 loop: CASSTGQARGGYTF. The CDR3 bases that were read are TGTGCCAGCAGCACGGGACAGGCCAGGGGGGGC.

At least ten counts were recorded for this clone. The read halts 3 residues ahead of the CDR3 end, with the missing end drawn from the germline J gene. This rearrangement joins TRBV5-4 to TRBJ2-4, with a possible D match to TRBD1 (6 bases). CDR3 length equals 16 residues. The germline V gene has CDR1 SGHNT and CDR2 YYREEE (reference sequence). V shed 0 bases and J shed 1 base, with 11 bases lying between them. The covered CDR3 bases are TGTGCCAGCAGCTTGGGGTTTCAGGGGGCCAAAAACATT. Its translation is CASSLGFQGAKNI. The whole CDR3 sequence is CASSLGFQGAKNIQYF. Filled out from reference TRBV5-4 and TRBJ2-4, the complete variable domain reads ETGVTQSPTHLIKTRGQQVTLRCSSQSGHNTVSWYQQALGQGPQFIFQYYREEENGRGNFPPRFSGLQFPNYSSELNVNALELDDSALYLCASSLGFQGAKNIQYFGAGTRLSVL.

In this sample, this clone turned up many times. The read halts 3 residues ahead of the CDR3 end, with the missing end drawn from the germline J gene. The chain is built from TRBV27 and TRBJ1-1; D gene uncertain. The CDR3 extends over 17 amino acids. The germline gives CDR1 MNHEY, CDR2 SMNVEV (reference sequence). Trimming took 3 bases from V and 0 from J, leaving 17 bases between them. This chain's CDR3 is CASSFRGDGRMNTEAFF. The DNA read from the CDR3 is TGTGCCAGCAGTTTCCGTGGAGATGGCAGGATGAACACTGAA.

This clone was observed many times. The sequenced part of the CDR3 DNA is TGCGCCAGCAGCTTGGTTCAGGGCTTGGGGAATGAG. Its protein is CASSLVQGLGNE. The complete CDR3 protein is CASSLVQGLGNEQFF. The chain combines TRBV5-1 with TRBJ2-1; D may be TRBD1 (5 bases). The CDR3 end falls 3 residues outside the read, so it is completed with the germline J gene. CDR3 length: 15 amino acids. Per germline, CDR1 SGHRS and CDR2 YFSETQ. The V and J ends lost 0 bases and 7 bases respectively, with 14 bases between them.

This clone was observed a handful of times. The read stops 3 residues short of the end of the CDR3; the missing end is completed from the germline J gene. V is TRBV7-3 and J is TRBJ1-2, with D perhaps matching TRBD1 (5 bases). Germline CDR1 and CDR2: SGHTA and FQGTGA. This CDR3 has 17 residues. CDR3 in amino acids: CASSPGTSGFGTDTYTF. The sequenced CDR3 bases are TGTGCCAGCAGCCCAGGGACTAGCGGGTTTGGCACAGATACC.

This clone was picked up many times. The CDR3 end is not reached by the read, which stops 3 residues before it; the germline J gene fills it in. The chain employs TRBV30 and TRBJ1-2, with a weak D call TRBD1 (6 bases). The ends were cut back, 1 base at V and 7 bases at J, with 16 bases in the middle. The germline CDR1 and CDR2 sequences are GTSNPN and SVGIG (reference sequence). This CDR3 comprises 14 residues. The covered CDR3 bases are TGTGCCTGGAGTGCCCGAACAGGGACCGGTGGC. Amino acids: CAWSARTGTGG. The complete CDR3 reads CAWSARTGTGGYTF.

This clone came up many times. The sequence runs out 3 residues before the end of the CDR3; the remainder is reconstructed from the germline J gene. This chain uses TRBV19 with TRBJ1-2; 7 bases align to TRBD1. Germline CDR1 and CDR2: LNHDA and SQIVND (reference sequence). This CDR3 region has 15 residues. J lost 2 bases, V lost 4 bases, and 7 bases had no gene match. CDR3 bases read: TGTGCCAGTAGTACCGTGACAGGGATAAACTATGGC. This sequence encodes CASSTVTGINYG. The whole CDR3 sequence reads CASSTVTGINYGYTF.

This clone was seen at least ten times. The CDR3 end lies 3 residues beyond the end of the read and is filled in from the germline J gene. The genes are TRBV5-1 and TRBJ2-1, with TRBD2 matching over 14 bases. Germline-derived CDR1 and CDR2 are SGHRS and YFSETQ. V was pared by 2 bases and J by 6 bases, with 10 bases of the junction left unmatched. The CDR3 is 18 amino acids. Partial CDR3 DNA: TGCGCCAGCAGCTTCCGGGGACTAGCGGGAGCCTCGAGCAATGAG. This translates into CASSFRGLAGASSNE. The entire CDR3 protein reads CASSFRGLAGASSNEQFF. Full variable domain (outside the CDR3, taken from reference TRBV5-1 and TRBJ2-1): KAGVTQTPRYLIKTRGQQVTLSCSPISGHRSVSWYQQTPGQGLQFLFEYFSETQRNKGNFPGRFSGRQFSNSRSEMNVSTLELGDSALYLCASSFRGLAGASSNEQFFGPGTRLTVL.

This clone has ten or more counts. The observed sequence ends 3 residues before the CDR3 terminus, with the missing tail filled in from the germline J gene. This rearrangement joins TRBV2 to TRBJ2-1, with 10 nucleotides matching TRBD2. The germline gives CDR1 SNHLY, CDR2 FYNNEI. With V trimmed by 8 bases and J by 5 bases, 9 bases remained unmatched. The CDR3 has 15 amino acids. CDR3: CASVQLAGHNNEQFF. The CDR3 DNA, read in part, is TGTGCCAGCGTACAACTAGCGGGACACAACAATGAG.

This clone appeared many times. The read is 3 residues too short to cover the CDR3 end, so that end is filled in from the germline J gene. The chain is built from TRBV15 and TRBJ2-1; perhaps TRBD1 as D (5 bases). V was cut by 0 bases and J by 5 bases, with 17 bases left in between. This CDR3 is built from 17 residues. Germline V lookup: CDR1 LNHNV, CDR2 YYDKDF (reference sequence). CDR3 DNA (partial): TGTGCCACCAGCAGAGATCAGGGAAGGGGATCGGACAATGAG. This translates into CATSRDQGRGSDNE. The whole CDR3 sequence reads CATSRDQGRGSDNEQFF.

This clone was seen many times. Incomplete CDR3 DNA: TGTGCCAGCAGCTTAGGGGACAGGGTAAACATT. Protein sequence: CASSLGDRVNI. The whole CDR3 region reads CASSLGDRVNIQYF. This chain links TRBV7-9 with TRBJ2-4, with 9 nucleotides matching TRBD1. Read coverage stops 3 residues before the CDR3 terminus; the germline J gene supplies the remainder. The V gene's germline CDR1 is SEHNR and CDR2 FQNEAQ (reference sequence). This CDR3 spans 14 amino acids. V gave up 1 base and J gave up 6 bases; unmatched junction bases: 1.

This clone came up many times. From the germline J gene comes the end of the CDR3, since the read stops 3 residues before it. The rearrangement uses TRBV7-9 and TRBJ2-5; D is uncertain. The CDR3 loop spans 14 amino acids. CDR1 is SEHNR, CDR2 FQNEAQ, per germline (reference sequence). V was clipped by 4 bases and J by 1 base, with 10 bases between them. The sequenced CDR3 bases are TGTGCCAGCAGCTATAACAATTTCCAAGAGACC. It is translated as CASSYNNFQET. The entire CDR3 is CASSYNNFQETQYF.

In the case of this clone: Coverage ceases 3 residues before the CDR3 finishes, and the germline J gene fills in the end. V usage is TRBV2 and J usage is TRBJ2-2, with no clear D. The germline CDR1 and CDR2 sequences are SNHLY and FYNNEI. The CDR3 extends over 13 amino acids. V was trimmed by 8 bases and J by 5 bases, leaving 12 bases between them. CDR3 DNA (partial): TGTGCCAGCTTGGGCTTTGGGACCGGGGAG. It yields the protein CASLGFGTGE. The whole CDR3 sequence reads CASLGFGTGELFF.

The table lists this clone with many counts. Read data end 3 residues before the CDR3 end; the end is taken from the germline J gene. This chain uses TRBV5-1 with TRBJ2-3; D perhaps matches TRBD2 (6 bases). The CDR3 loop spans 15 amino acids. V was clipped by 0 bases and J by 2 bases, with 10 bases between them. Germline CDR1 and CDR2: SGHRS and YFSETQ. The sequenced CDR3 bases are TGCGCCAGCAGCTTGGCCGTAGCGGACACAGATACG. This translates into CASSLAVADTDT. The full-length CDR3 reads as CASSLAVADTDTQYF. The complete variable domain, with remaining parts taken from reference TRBV5-1 and TRBJ2-3, reads KAGVTQTPRYLIKTRGQQVTLSCSPISGHRSVSWYQQTPGQGLQFLFEYFSETQRNKGNFPGRFSGRQFSNSRSEMNVSTLELGDSALYLCASSLAVADTDTQYFGPGTRLTVL.

A few counts support this clone. The CDR3 is cut off 3 residues early in the read; its end comes from the germline J gene. V is TRBV5-1 and J is TRBJ2-7; a possible D gene is TRBD2 (5 bases). Germline CDR1 and CDR2: SGHRS and YFSETQ. Trimming left V 1 base short and J 3 bases short, with 8 bases between. The CDR3 is 13 residues long. CDR3 DNA (partial): TGCGCCAGCAGCTTGACGGGGTACTACGAG. This codes for CASSLTGYYE. The entire CDR3 protein is CASSLTGYYEQYF.

This clone has at least ten counts. The read gets to within 3 residues of the CDR3 end, and the germline J gene fills in the rest. The V call is TRBV30, the J call TRBJ1-1; 11 bases fit TRBD1. The CDR3 runs 14 residues. Per germline, CDR1 GTSNPN and CDR2 SVGIG (reference sequence). Losses at the gene ends were 3 bases for V and 4 bases for J; bases not matched to a gene: 4. The sequenced part of the CDR3 DNA is TGTGCCTGGAGGGCCGGGACAGGGGGCACTGAA. Protein sequence: CAWRAGTGGTE. The entire CDR3 protein is CAWRAGTGGTEAFF.

This clone was seen at least ten times. The sequenced fragment ends 3 residues before the CDR3 boundary, so the rest is inferred from the germline J gene. The chain uses TRBV5-4 and TRBJ1-1; D gene ambiguous. CDR1 is SGHNT and CDR2 is YYREEE in the germline V gene (reference sequence). The CDR3 length is 15 residues. Trimming left V 1 base short and J 4 bases short, with 14 bases between. CDR3 DNA, as far as it was read: TGTGCCAGCAGCTTGTCAGGCATCCATAGCACTGAA. Protein sequence: CASSLSGIHSTE. The whole CDR3 region reads CASSLSGIHSTEAFF.

This clone came up many times. The CDR3 extends 3 residues past the end of the read, so its final part is completed from the germline J gene. V is TRBV29-1 and J is TRBJ2-1, with 7 bases lining up with TRBD1. The CDR3 consists of 16 residues. V was pared by 3 bases and J by 8 bases, with 16 bases of the junction left unmatched. CDR1 is SQVTM, CDR2 ANQGSEA, per germline. CDR3 DNA, as far as it was read: TGCAGCGTTGACGTGGGGGACAGTGGGGCGATCGATGAG. Protein: CSVDVGDSGAIDE. The CDR3 as a whole reads CSVDVGDSGAIDEQFF.

This clone has just a few counts. The CDR3 goes on 3 residues after the read ends, and that part is filled in from the germline J gene. This sequence joins TRBV7-9 and TRBJ2-3, with a weak D call TRBD1 (5 bases). The V gene lost 5 bases and the J gene lost 7 bases, with 16 bases spanning the gap. Per germline, CDR1 SEHNR and CDR2 FQNEAQ (reference sequence). The CDR3 is made up of 14 amino acids. CDR3 DNA (partial): TGTGCCAGCAGCCCGGCCAGGACATCACATACG. Translation: CASSPARTSHT. The CDR3 reads in full as CASSPARTSHTQYF.

Ten or more counts support this clone. Read coverage stops 3 residues before the CDR3 terminus; the germline J gene supplies the remainder. The chain joins TRBV7-8 to TRBJ2-3, with 7 positions matching TRBD2. Per germline, CDR1 SGHVS and CDR2 FQNEAQ. CDR3 size: 14 residues. CDR3 sequence: CASSFPPPAGPQYF. The DNA read from the CDR3 is TGTGCCAGCAGCTTCCCACCACCAGCGGGACCG.